The source of this T cell receptor (beta chain) is a study of cytomegalovirus exposure and HLA in healthy donors. The data were produced by immunoSEQ multiplex PCR, yet TCRdb's version contains in-frame clones alone and is incomplete. Of a few hundred thousand clones in the sample, 70% to 90% were seen once. General study results and limits: Most sequenced TCRs were rare (though some public TCRs occurred in many donors). The authors listed 164 TCR beta chains as cytomegalovirus-associated. Using the classifier, cytomegalovirus status was reportedly diagnosed with high specificity and sensitivity.

V gave up 3 bases and J gave up 2 bases; unmatched junction bases: 5. Germline lookup yields CDR1 MDHEN and CDR2 SYDVKM. CDR3 size: 16 residues. As to this clone: As yet, its antigen is unknown.

Sequenced sample: PBMCs. The source of this sequence is a woman aged 18-35 years in good health and CMV-seronegative. The V gene is TRBV28, the J gene TRBJ2-7; 12 bases agree with TRBD2. This chain's CDR3 is CASSFLTSGRPYEQYF. CDR3 bases: TGTGCCAGCAGTTTCCTTACTAGCGGGAGGCCCTACGAGCAGTACTTC.